This passage covers 12 T cell receptor beta chains from one sample sequenced in a study of T cells in Graves' hyperthyroidism and ophthalmopathy. Amplified regions were TCR beta CDR3 sequences from RNA transcripts. TCR CDR3 underwent first-round RT-PCR with the HTBI primer set. One entry per CDR3 protein, called by TCRdb with MiXCR from the multiplex PCR reads. The sample has 750,000 to 950,000 distinct CDR3 sequences; roughly 40% are singletons. The sample taken for sequencing was blood. The receptors originated from a man aged 18 to 35 with Graves' hyperthyroidism.

This clonotype has a count of ten or more. The chain couples TRBV5-1 to TRBJ2-7; D perhaps matches TRBD2 (6 bases). The germline V and J ends were trimmed by 4 bases and 4 bases, with 12 bases remaining between them. CDR3 length: 13 residues. CDR1 and CDR2 from the germline V gene are SGHRS and YFSETQ. CDR3 nucleotide sequence: TGCGCCAGCAGCCGCTCGGAGGGGTACGAGCAGTACTTC. Its translation is CASSRSEGYEQYF.

CDR3 bases: TGCGCCAGCAGCTTGGCTAGCCGGAACACCGGGGAGCTGTTTTTT. Its protein is CASSLASRNTGELFF. The chain uses TRBV5-1 and TRBJ2-2, with D perhaps matching TRBD2 (5 bases). The V end lost 0 bases, the J end lost 1 base, and 7 bases lay between the germline ends. From germline, CDR1 is SGHRS and CDR2 YFSETQ. This CDR3 has 15 residues.

This clonotype was counted only a few times. The chain couples TRBV20-1 to TRBJ2-5, with 7 bases identical to TRBD2. V was pared by 1 base and J by 5 bases, with 7 bases of the junction left unmatched. The germline gives CDR1 DFQATT, CDR2 SNEGSKA (reference sequence). CDR3 length: 14 residues. CDR3 DNA: TGCAGTGCTAGAGTATCTAGCGGTTGGGAGACCCAGTACTTC. Protein sequence: CSARVSSGWETQYF.

This clonotype was recorded once. The chain employs TRBV7-9 and TRBJ1-3; perhaps TRBD1 as D (6 bases). Trimming removed 6 bases at V and 14 bases at J, with 23 bases between. Germline V gives CDR1 SEHNR, CDR2 FQNEAQ (reference sequence). The CDR3 has 14 residues. The CDR3 coding sequence is TGTGCCAGCAGTTCCCTCCCACAGGGAGGTGCGTTATATTTT. Translating gives CASSSLPQGGALYF.

The table lists this clonotype with many counts. This rearrangement joins TRBV2 to TRBJ1-4; D remains unclear. The germline V gene has CDR1 SNHLY and CDR2 FYNNEI. CDR3 length: 11 amino acids. Trimming took off 6 bases at V and 15 bases at J, with 14 bases between the two ends. In DNA form, the CDR3 reads TGTGCCAGCAGATTGTCCGGGCGGGTGTTTTTT. Protein sequence: CASRLSGRVFF.

The chain joins TRBV5-1 to TRBJ2-2; unclear D gene. Trimming stripped 1 base from V and 4 bases from J, with 8 bases between. This CDR3 spans 14 amino acids. Germline values: CDR1 SGHRS, CDR2 YFSETQ. CDR3 sequence reads: CASSLSYATGELFF. CDR3 sequence (DNA): TGCGCCAGCAGCTTGAGTTACGCCACCGGGGAGCTGTTTTTT. The whole variable domain, filled in from reference TRBV5-1 and TRBJ2-2, reads KAGVTQTPRYLIKTRGQQVTLSCSPISGHRSVSWYQQTPGQGLQFLFEYFSETQRNKGNFPGRFSGRQFSNSRSEMNVSTLELGDSALYLCASSLSYATGELFFGEGSRLTVL.

This clonotype was seen more than once but under ten times. The DNA for the CDR3 is TGTGCCAGCAGCCGAGTCCCTTCGGGACAGGGGATCGAGCAGTACTTC. It encodes CASSRVPSGQGIEQYF. The rearrangement joins TRBV11-2 to TRBJ2-7; 10 positions match TRBD1. Losses at the gene ends were 5 bases for V and 6 bases for J; bases not matched to a gene: 13. CDR3 length: 16 amino acids. CDR1 SGHAT and CDR2 FQNNGV come from the germline V gene. The variable domain in full, with the rest retrieved from reference TRBV11-2 and TRBJ2-7, is EAGVAQSPRYKIIEKRQSVAFWCNPISGHATLYWYQQILGQGPKLLIQFQNNGVVDDSQLPKDRFSAERLKGVDSTLKIQPAKLEDSAVYLCASSRVPSGQGIEQYFGPGTRLTVT.

Ten or more counts support this clonotype. The J gene is TRBJ2-2, the V gene TRBV5-1; D is unclear. V lost 0 bases to trimming and J lost 7 bases, with 4 bases between them. Germline CDR1 is SGHRS and CDR2 is YFSETQ. The CDR3 covers 12 residues. The CDR3 DNA reads as TGCGCCAGCAGCTTGGAGGTCGGGGAGCTGTTTTTT. This translates into CASSLEVGELFF.

This clonotype was counted many times. The genes are TRBV2 and TRBJ1-5, with TRBD1 matching over 7 bases. The CDR3 is 15 residues long. The J segment lost 5 bases and the V segment lost 6 bases, leaving 10 bases of the junction unmatched. CDR1 and CDR2 from the germline V gene are SNHLY and FYNNEI. The CDR3 sequence: CASRPEITGDQPQHF. The CDR3 region has the DNA TGTGCCAGCAGGCCTGAGATTACAGGGGATCAGCCCCAGCATTTT.

This clonotype has a count of ten or more. The V and J genes are TRBV7-9 and TRBJ1-1; no reliable D call. The CDR3 runs 10 residues. Germline assignment: CDR1 SEHNR and CDR2 FQNEAQ (reference sequence). The ends were cut back, 10 bases at V and 8 bases at J, with 11 bases in the middle. The CDR3 sequence is CAIVDGEAFF. The CDR3 DNA reads as TGTGCCATCGTGGACGGGGAAGCTTTCTTT.

Comment on this clonotype: This may arise from a read error, as a much more abundant clone is one base away. V is TRBV5-1 and J is TRBJ1-6, with D perhaps TRBD1 (5 bases). CDR1 is SGHRS, CDR2 YFSETQ, per germline. The CDR3 sequence is 15 residues long. V was cut by 4 bases and J by 7 bases, with 15 bases left in between. The CDR3 DNA sequence: TGCGCCAGCAGCGCGGACGACGGGGGGAATTCACCCCTCCACTTT. This translates into CASSADDGGNSPLHF.

This clonotype was counted at least ten times. Written as DNA, the CDR3 is TGTGCCAGCAGCTTAGCCGGGACATCCTACGAGCAGTACTTC. This encodes CASSLAGTSYEQYF. This chain uses TRBV7-9 with TRBJ2-7, with D possibly matching TRBD1 (6 bases). V lost 0 bases, J lost 1 base, and 7 bases lay in between. This CDR3 is built from 14 residues. Germline CDR1 reads SEHNR; CDR2 reads FQNEAQ (reference sequence).